Below, 31 T cell receptor beta chains from the same sample are listed, as sequenced in a study of OX40 agonist ivuxolimab in advanced cancers. The assay was immunoSEQ multiplex PCR, and TCRdb's table has in-frame clones only and misses some. The top ten hold over 0.7% of the sample, which has around 50,000 clones, over 75% seen once. The starting material was CD4+ or CD8+ T cells sorted from blood, obtained in a trial of the OX40 agonist ivuxolimab. The receptors were gathered from an adult with an advanced solid tumor such as melanoma, head and neck, liver or kidney cancer.

The chain has TRBV5-1 and TRBJ2-2, with D maybe TRBD2 (6 bases). The CDR3 is 17 amino acids. CDR1 and CDR2 from the germline V gene are SGHRS and YFSETQ. The V end lost 3 bases, the J end lost 5 bases, and 20 bases lay between the germline ends. CDR3 sequence reads: CASSWGVGSGKTGELFF. The CDR3 nucleotides are TGCGCCAGCAGCTGGGGGGTTGGTAGCGGAAAAACCGGGGAGCTGTTTTTT. Using reference TRBV5-1 and TRBJ2-2 for the parts outside the CDR3, the full variable domain is KAGVTQTPRYLIKTRGQQVTLSCSPISGHRSVSWYQQTPGQGLQFLFEYFSETQRNKGNFPGRFSGRQFSNSRSEMNVSTLELGDSALYLCASSWGVGSGKTGELFFGEGSRLTVL.

There are many counts of this clone. This chain links TRBV1 with TRBJ1-5; TRBD1, as called in the table, went unchecked against the DNA. TRBV1 is classified as a pseudogene. The CDR3 is 15 residues long. The CDR3 is CTSSLDDRANQPQHF. CDR3 DNA sequence: TGCACCAGCAGCCTAGACGACAGGGCGAATCAGCCCCAGCATTTT.

The gene calls are TRBV2 and TRBJ2-1; D is undetermined. The CDR3 has 13 amino acids. The V gene's germline CDR1 is SNHLY and CDR2 FYNNEI. V was trimmed by 3 bases and J by 0 bases, leaving 3 bases between them. The CDR3 bases are TGTGCCAGCAGTGATATCTCCTACAATGAGCAGTTCTTC. The encoded protein is CASSDISYNEQFF.

The chain employs TRBV4-1 and TRBJ1-4; D remains ambiguous. This CDR3 has 17 residues. Trimming stripped 5 bases from V and 0 bases from J, with 16 bases between. Germline V CDR1 and CDR2: MGHRA, YSYEKL. As DNA, the CDR3 is TGCGCCAGCAGCTCCCCCGCGGGAGGCCCAACTAATGAAAAACTGTTTTTT. The encoded protein is CASSSPAGGPTNEKLFF.

This clone has more than one count but fewer than ten. J is TRBJ2-3 and V is TRBV18; 8 bases map to TRBD2. The CDR3 is 17 residues long. CDR1 KGHSH and CDR2 LQKENI come from the germline V gene. With 3 bases clipped from V and 2 bases from J, the junction kept 10 bases outside the gene matches. The CDR3 region has the DNA TGTGCCAGCTCACCTACCGGGAGGGGGTCGTCCACAGATACGCAGTATTTT. It yields the protein CASSPTGRGSSTDTQYF.

The chain has TRBV4-1 and TRBJ1-5; no reliable D call. The CDR3 runs to 16 residues. CDR1 and CDR2 from the germline V gene are MGHRA and YSYEKL. Trimming cost V 1 base and J 2 bases, with 12 bases left between them. The CDR3 reads CASSQVRGTGNQPQHF. The CDR3, as DNA: TGCGCCAGCAGCCAAGTCCGGGGAACGGGCAATCAGCCCCAGCATTTT.

The rearrangement joins TRBV6-1 to TRBJ1-4; no firm D call. The V gene lost 8 bases and the J gene lost 4 bases, with 14 bases spanning the gap. The CDR3 extends over 14 amino acids. Germline values: CDR1 MNHNS, CDR2 SASEGT. CDR3 sequence (DNA): TGTGCCAGCTTGAACCGGGGTGTTAATGAAAAACTGTTTTTT. The encoded protein is CASLNRGVNEKLFF.

This sequence joins TRBV7-2 and TRBJ1-4, with 7 bases identical to TRBD1. The CDR3 is 15 amino acids. Looked up from germline, CDR1 is SGHTA and CDR2 is FQGNSA. J was trimmed by 2 bases and V by 5 bases; bases with no gene match: 5. The CDR3 here is CASSDRQGTNEKLFF. Here the CDR3 DNA reads TGTGCCAGCAGCGACCGACAGGGCACTAATGAAAAACTGTTTTTT.

The chain couples TRBV20-1 to TRBJ1-1; no definite D call. The CDR3 consists of 11 residues. The germline V and J ends were trimmed by 4 bases and 5 bases, with 8 bases remaining between them. Germline CDR1 is DFQATT and CDR2 is SNEGSKA (reference sequence). CDR3 nucleotide sequence: TGCAGTGCTACCGGGAGGACTGAAGCTTTCTTT. It codes for CSATGRTEAFF.

This clone was recorded only once. The gene calls are TRBV18 and TRBJ1-5; 10 nucleotides line up with TRBD1. CDR3 length equals 14 residues. CDR1 is KGHSH and CDR2 is LQKENI in the germline V gene. Trimming took 6 bases from V and 7 from J; bases not matched to a gene: 6. CDR3 in amino acids: CASSTGGGGQPQHF. The CDR3, as DNA: TGTGCCAGCTCGACAGGGGGCGGGGGACAGCCCCAGCATTTT. Together with reference TRBV18 and TRBJ1-5, the CDR3 gives the full variable domain: NAGVMQNPRHLVRRRGQEARLRCSPMKGHSHVYWYRQLPEEGLKFMVYLQKENIIDESGMPKERFSAEFPKEGPSILRIQQVVRGDSAAYFCASSTGGGGQPQHFGDGTRLSIL.

V and J are TRBV4-1 and TRBJ2-1, with a weak D call TRBD2 (6 bases). Trimming cost V 4 bases and J 9 bases, with 25 bases left between them. Germline V gene sequence: CDR1 MGHRA, CDR2 YSYEKL. This CDR3 spans 17 amino acids. In nucleotides, the CDR3 is TGCGCCAGCAGCCTCGGGCCTCAGCCGATCGGGGAGGTTGAGCAGTTCTTC. Translation gives CASSLGPQPIGEVEQFF.

The chain is built from TRBV5-5 and TRBJ1-2; a possible D gene is TRBD1 (6 bases). V dropped 5 bases and J dropped 5 bases, with 10 bases sitting between them. CDR1 and CDR2 (germline): SGHKS, YYEKEE (reference sequence). CDR3 size: 12 residues. CDR3 residues: CASSLTGYGYTF. In DNA, the CDR3 is TGTGCCAGCAGTCTGACAGGATATGGCTACACCTTC. The variable domain in full, with the rest retrieved from reference TRBV5-5 and TRBJ1-2, is DAGVTQSPTHLIKTRGQQVTLRCSPISGHKSVSWYQQVLGQGPQFIFQYYEKEERGRGNFPDRFSARQFPNYSSELNVNALLLGDSALYLCASSLTGYGYTFGSGTRLTVV.

The V call is TRBV6-5, the J call TRBJ2-7, with no clear D. This CDR3 is built from 11 residues. V was pared by 4 bases and J by 5 bases, with 6 bases between. Germline V CDR1 and CDR2: MNHEY, SVGAGI. CDR3 nucleotide sequence: TGTGCCAGCAGTTGGGGTAACGAGCAGTACTTC. It codes for CASSWGNEQYF.

The V and J genes are TRBV5-6 and TRBJ2-3; perhaps D is TRBD1 or TRBD2 (5 bases each). Between the trimmed V and J ends, which lost 3 bases and 1 base, there was a span of 12 bases. Germline lookup yields CDR1 SGHDT and CDR2 YYEEEE. The CDR3 runs to 15 residues. The DNA for the CDR3 is TGTGCCAGCAGCTGGGGGATGGGGCGCACAGATACGCAGTATTTT. Translated: CASSWGMGRTDTQYF.

CDR3 nucleotide sequence: TGTGCCAGTACCCGGACCTTCTCTGGGGCCAACGTCCTGACTTTC. As protein: CASTRTFSGANVLTF. The rearrangement uses TRBV19 and TRBJ2-6; D is unclear. V lost 7 bases to trimming and J lost 0 bases, with 10 bases between them. Germline assignment: CDR1 LNHDA and CDR2 SQIVND (reference sequence). The CDR3 runs 15 residues.

The chain joins TRBV6-5 to TRBJ2-3, with TRBD2 matching over 11 bases. The CDR3 runs to 15 residues. Germline lookup yields CDR1 MNHEY and CDR2 SVGAGI. Trimming at V came to 6 bases and at J to 3 bases, leaving 5 bases not matched to a gene. The CDR3 bases are TGTGCCAGCAGCCGCCGGACTAGCGGGACAGATACGCAGTATTTT. Amino acid sequence: CASSRRTSGTDTQYF.

The rearrangement uses TRBV25-1 and TRBJ2-7, with a weak D call TRBD1 (5 bases). The CDR3 runs to 14 residues. From germline, CDR1 is MGHDK and CDR2 SYGVNS. V was trimmed by 3 bases and J by 5 bases, leaving 14 bases between them. CDR3 protein: CASSDAGSVDEQYF. CDR3 DNA sequence: TGTGCCAGCAGTGACGCAGGGTCTGTTGACGAGCAGTACTTC.

The V gene is TRBV15, the J gene TRBJ1-2, with 10 positions matching TRBD1. The germline V gene has CDR1 LNHNV and CDR2 YYDKDF (reference sequence). This CDR3 is built from 16 residues. V was clipped by 1 base and J by 2 bases; unmatched bases: 4. CDR3: CATSRAGQGENYGYTF. CDR3 DNA: TGTGCCACCAGCAGAGCCGGACAGGGGGAGAACTATGGCTACACCTTC. The entire variable domain, with the rest obtained from reference TRBV15 and TRBJ1-2, is as follows: DAMVIQNPRYQVTQFGKPVTLSCSQTLNHNVMYWYQQKSSQAPKLLFHYYDKDFNNEADTPDNFQSRRPNTSFCFLDIRSPGLGDTAMYLCATSRAGQGENYGYTFGSGTRLTVV.

This clone was seen more than once but under ten times. The chain couples TRBV2 to TRBJ2-2; possibly TRBD2 for D (6 bases). CDR3 length: 15 amino acids. CDR1 is SNHLY and CDR2 is FYNNEI in the germline V gene. V lost 6 bases and J lost 1, with 12 bases in between. CDR3 sequence (DNA): TGTGCCAGCAGCATAAATAGCGGGAACACCGGGGAGCTGTTTTTT. Its translation: CASSINSGNTGELFF.

This clone came up once. This chain joins TRBV18 and TRBJ2-7, with D tentatively TRBD2 (6 bases). V was pared by 3 bases and J by 2 bases, with 11 bases between. The germline gives CDR1 KGHSH, CDR2 LQKENI. The CDR3 runs to 14 residues. The CDR3 region is CASSPPGLPYEQYF. The CDR3 coding sequence is TGTGCCAGCTCACCGCCGGGACTTCCCTACGAGCAGTACTTC.

The chain has TRBV19 and TRBJ2-1; 11 nucleotides line up with TRBD2. The CDR3 consists of 15 residues. CDR1 is LNHDA and CDR2 is SQIVND in the germline V gene (reference sequence). V dropped 5 bases and J dropped 6; count of bases not matched to a gene: 6. The CDR3 DNA follows: TGTGCCAGTAGTCAAAGTAGCGGGGGGGCCAATGAGCAGTTCTTC. Residues: CASSQSSGGANEQFF.

V and J are TRBV5-1 and TRBJ1-2, with 7 bases lining up with TRBD1. The CDR3 runs to 18 residues. The V segment lost 2 bases and the J segment 4 bases; nucleotides outside the gene matches: 17. Germline V gene lookup returns CDR1 SGHRS and CDR2 YFSETQ. The chain's CDR3 is CASSFGSTGQLFSYGYTF. The DNA for the CDR3 is TGCGCCAGCAGCTTTGGCTCGACGGGACAGCTTTTTTCCTATGGCTACACCTTC.

This clone was seen a handful of times. The chain couples TRBV19 to TRBJ1-2; no definite D call. V was pared by 2 bases and J by 5 bases, with 6 bases between. CDR3 length: 12 amino acids. Looked up from germline, CDR1 is LNHDA and CDR2 is SQIVND (reference sequence). The CDR3 region has the DNA TGTGCCAGTAGTATAAGGCCGTATGGCTACACCTTC. It is translated as CASSIRPYGYTF.

The chain combines TRBV4-1 with TRBJ2-7, with D possibly TRBD2 on 5 matching bases. There are 16 residues in the CDR3. With 1 base removed from V and 2 bases from J, the gap between germline ends came to 15 bases. Germline loops: CDR1 MGHRA, CDR2 YSYEKL. CDR3 DNA: TGCGCCAGCAGCCAAGCTAGCAGACACACAACCTACGAGCAGTACTTC. Amino acid sequence: CASSQASRHTTYEQYF.

V gene TRBV11-2 combines with J gene TRBJ2-7; 10 positions agree with TRBD2. The CDR3 length is 16 residues. V dropped 5 bases and J dropped 1; count of bases not matched to a gene: 8. The germline CDR1 and CDR2 sequences are SGHAT and FQNNGV. The CDR3 sequence: CASSPPLAGISYEQYF. CDR3 coding DNA: TGTGCCAGCAGCCCGCCACTAGCGGGGATATCCTACGAGCAGTACTTC.

The gene calls are TRBV29-1 and TRBJ1-2; TRBD1 might be the D (6 bases). The CDR3 runs to 14 residues. Germline lookup yields CDR1 SQVTM and CDR2 ANQGSEA. Trimming stripped 6 bases from V and 4 bases from J, with 18 bases between. CDR3 sequence (DNA): TGCAGCGTGGGAGGGGGAGGTGGTGCCTATGGCTACACCTTC. Translated: CSVGGGGGAYGYTF. The full variable domain, completed using reference TRBV29-1 and TRBJ1-2, is SAVISQKPSRDICQRGTSLTIQCQVDSQVTMMFWYRQQPGQSLTLIATANQGSEATYESGFVIDKFPISRPNLTFSTLTVSNMSPEDSSIYLCSVGGGGGAYGYTFGSGTRLTVV.

By share, this clone ranks as medium-sized. The chain links TRBV18 to TRBJ2-2, with D perhaps TRBD2 (6 bases). V lost 3 bases and J 6 bases, leaving 11 bases between the germline ends. CDR1 is KGHSH, CDR2 LQKENI, per germline. The CDR3 contains 14 residues. DNA of the CDR3: TGTGCCAGCTCACCCCTTGGGGGGTCCGGGGAGCTGTTTTTT. It encodes CASSPLGGSGELFF.

This clone was recorded only once. The rearrangement joins TRBV19 to TRBJ1-2; perhaps TRBD1 as D (6 bases). Trimming stripped 6 bases from V and 8 bases from J, with 19 bases between. This CDR3 contains 14 residues. Germline V gives CDR1 LNHDA, CDR2 SQIVND (reference sequence). CDR3 protein: CASRASDSPGGYTF. The CDR3 nucleotides are TGTGCCAGTAGAGCCTCGGACAGCCCGGGGGGCTACACCTTC. Based on the CDR3 plus reference TRBV19 and TRBJ1-2, the full variable domain is DGGITQSPKYLFRKEGQNVTLSCEQNLNHDAMYWYRQDPGQGLRLIYYSQIVNDFQKGDIAEGYSVSREKKESFPLTVTSAQKNPTAFYLCASRASDSPGGYTFGSGTRLTVV.

The V gene is TRBV9, the J gene TRBJ2-7; D may correspond to TRBD1 or TRBD2 (5 bases each). Germline lookup yields CDR1 SGDLS and CDR2 YYNGEE. V dropped 0 bases and J dropped 5 bases, with 9 bases sitting between them. The CDR3 contains 13 residues. In DNA form, the CDR3 reads TGTGCCAGCAGCGTAGCTGAGGGGCACGAGCAGTACTTC. Amino acid sequence: CASSVAEGHEQYF. The complete variable domain, with remaining parts taken from reference TRBV9 and TRBJ2-7, reads DSGVTQTPKHLITATGQRVTLRCSPRSGDLSVYWYQQSLDQGLQFLIQYYNGEERAKGNILERFSAQQFPDLHSELNLSSLELGDSALYFCASSVAEGHEQYFGPGTRLTVT.

The rearrangement uses TRBV19 and TRBJ1-2; D unclear. The CDR3 contains 13 residues. V gave up 4 bases and J gave up 0 bases, with 6 bases separating them. The germline V gene has CDR1 LNHDA and CDR2 SQIVND (reference sequence). CDR3 nucleotides: TGTGCCAGTAGTAGGATAGCTAACTATGGCTACACCTTC. Translation gives CASSRIANYGYTF.

V gene TRBV2 combines with J gene TRBJ1-5; D uncertain. The CDR3 loop spans 13 amino acids. With 4 bases removed from V and 1 base from J, the gap between germline ends came to 5 bases. In germline, CDR1 is SNHLY, CDR2 FYNNEI. CDR3 sequence reads: CASSVGSNQPQHF. CDR3 DNA sequence: TGTGCCAGCAGTGTAGGGAGCAATCAGCCCCAGCATTTT.